Presented here are 28 T cell receptor beta chains from one specimen sequenced in a study of shared clonotypes between healthy human individuals. Sequencing used immunoSEQ multiplex PCR; TCRdb keeps in-frame clones, though not all of them. The sample consists of fewer than 1.8 million clones, approximately 98.5% of them appearing once. Sequences were obtained from naive CD4+ T cells sorted from blood. The subset here: CD45RA+ positively selected. The receptors were gathered from a man aged 25-45 years in good health.

This clone was counted once. This chain links TRBV5-1 with TRBJ2-5, with 13 nucleotides matching TRBD2. The V gene's germline CDR1 is SGHRS and CDR2 YFSETQ. The CDR3 length is 18 residues. V dropped 2 bases and J dropped 5; count of bases not matched to a gene: 12. The CDR3 DNA follows: TGCGCCAGCAGCTTACTAGCGGGAGGGCCGTACTCGAGGGAGACCCAGTACTTC. It codes for CASSLLAGGPYSRETQYF.

Turning to this clone: The junction departs from germline at one end; a sequencing error may be responsible. The chain uses TRBV7-9 and TRBJ1-2; no definite D call. CDR3 size: 9 residues. Germline CDR1 and CDR2: SEHNR and FQNEAQ (reference sequence). The CDR3 nucleotides read TGTGCCAGCGGACCGACCTCCCGCTTC. It is translated as CASGPTSRF.

The chain combines TRBV2 with TRBJ1-4; no clear D gene. The CDR3 is made up of 14 amino acids. V was clipped by 6 bases and J by 1 base, with 9 bases between them. The germline V gene has CDR1 SNHLY and CDR2 FYNNEI. CDR3 amino acids: CASRERGTNEKLFF. The DNA of the CDR3 is TGTGCCAGCAGAGAACGCGGAACTAATGAAAAACTGTTTTTT.

The V call is TRBV15, the J call TRBJ1-2; TRBD1 agrees at 8 bases. J was trimmed by 0 bases and V by 5 bases; bases with no gene match: 8. CDR3 length: 16 amino acids. The V gene's germline CDR1 is LNHNV and CDR2 YYDKDF (reference sequence). CDR3 in amino acids: CATSVRTGRTNYGYTF. The CDR3 DNA reads TGTGCCACCAGCGTCAGGACAGGGCGTACTAACTATGGCTACACCTTC.

This clone appeared once. V usage is TRBV4-1 and J usage is TRBJ1-3, with TRBD1 matching over 9 bases. After removal of 2 bases from V and 0 bases from J, the junction contained 11 bases not matched to a gene. The germline V gene has CDR1 MGHRA and CDR2 YSYEKL. The CDR3 contains 19 residues. CDR3 sequence (DNA): TGCGCCAGCAGCCAAATGATCCCCGGGACAGGGAGCTCTGGAAACACCATATATTTT. Its translation: CASSQMIPGTGSSGNTIYF.

This clone showed up just once. The V and J genes are TRBV11-3 and TRBJ2-7; 12 nucleotides agree with TRBD2. This CDR3 comprises 17 residues. V lost 4 bases and J lost 5; bases outside the gene matches: 12. Per the germline V gene, CDR1 is SGHNT and CDR2 is YENEEA. The CDR3 coding sequence is TGTGCCAGCAGCTCCGGATTCCTAGCGGGAGGGCCCAACGAGCAGTACTTC. Its protein is CASSSGFLAGGPNEQYF.

The CDR3 sequence is CASSPREITDTQYF. Written as DNA, the CDR3 is TGTGCCAGCAGCCCGCGGGAGATCACAGATACGCAGTATTTT. The chain links TRBV5-4 to TRBJ2-3, with TRBD2 identical over 7 bases. Unmatched junction bases numbered 4, after V lost 4 bases and J lost 2 bases. This CDR3 spans 14 amino acids. The germline gives CDR1 SGHNT, CDR2 YYREEE (reference sequence).

V usage is TRBV4-1 and J usage is TRBJ2-1; TRBD2 matches 11 bases. Germline CDR1 reads MGHRA; CDR2 reads YSYEKL. J gave up 5 bases and V 2 bases, and 23 bases lay outside the gene matches. The CDR3 is 22 residues long. In DNA, the CDR3 is TGCGCCAGCAGCCAACTTAACGTTGGGGTCGATAGCGGGAGGGCGATGAACAATGAGCAGTTCTTC. It codes for CASSQLNVGVDSGRAMNNEQFF.

The J gene is TRBJ2-1, the V gene TRBV10-3; 14 nucleotides agree with TRBD2. From germline, CDR1 is ENHRY and CDR2 SYGVKD. V lost 7 bases to trimming and J lost 5 bases; unmatched junction nucleotides: 4. The CDR3 runs 15 residues. CDR3 sequence (DNA): TGTGCCATCATTAGGGGACTAGCGGGAGACAATGAGCAGTTCTTC. It encodes CAIIRGLAGDNEQFF.

This clone appeared a single time. V usage is TRBV2 and J usage is TRBJ2-7, with unresolved D. Germline values: CDR1 SNHLY, CDR2 FYNNEI. The CDR3 sequence is 13 residues long. V lost 7 bases and J 4 bases, leaving 14 bases between the germline ends. CDR3 protein: CASKTPGGYEQYF. CDR3 nucleotide sequence: TGTGCCAGCAAGACACCCGGCGGATACGAGCAGTACTTC. The whole variable domain, remainder taken from reference TRBV2 and TRBJ2-7, is EPEVTQTPSHQVTQMGQEVILRCVPISNHLYFYWYRQILGQKVEFLVSFYNNEISEKSEIFDDQFSVERPDGSNFTLKIRSTKLEDSAMYFCASKTPGGYEQYFGPGTRLTVT.

The chain uses TRBV7-9 and TRBJ2-2; tentatively, D is TRBD1 or TRBD2 (5 bases each). The CDR3 length is 16 residues. CDR1 and CDR2 (germline): SEHNR, FQNEAQ (reference sequence). Between the trimmed V and J ends, which lost 3 bases and 4 bases, there was a span of 15 bases. The CDR3 here is CASSLGLAGGTGELFF. The DNA for the CDR3 is TGTGCCAGCAGCTTGGGGCTGGCTGGGGGCACCGGGGAGCTGTTTTTT. Using reference TRBV7-9 and TRBJ2-2 for the parts outside the CDR3, the full variable domain is DTGVSQNPRHKITKRGQNVTFRCDPISEHNRLYWYRQTLGQGPEFLTYFQNEAQLEKSRLLSDRFSAERPKGSFSTLEIQRTEQGDSAMYLCASSLGLAGGTGELFFGEGSRLTVL.

This clone has only one observation. V gene TRBV5-4 combines with J gene TRBJ2-7, with D tentatively TRBD1 (6 bases). The V gene lost 1 base and the J gene lost 1 base, with 12 bases spanning the gap. The CDR3 runs 15 residues. In germline, CDR1 is SGHNT, CDR2 YYREEE (reference sequence). As DNA, the CDR3 is TGTGCCAGCAGCTTGACTGGGACACTATCCTACGAGCAGTACTTC. It encodes CASSLTGTLSYEQYF.

The chain carries TRBV5-1 and TRBJ2-3; 8 bases match TRBD1. Losses at the gene ends were 4 bases for V and 6 bases for J; bases not matched to a gene: 4. This CDR3 comprises 13 residues. Germline assignment: CDR1 SGHRS and CDR2 YFSETQ. The CDR3 sequence is CASSGGTGDTQYF. CDR3 coding DNA: TGCGCCAGCAGCGGGGGGACAGGCGATACGCAGTATTTT.

J is TRBJ1-2 and V is TRBV5-1; D not resolved. Per germline, CDR1 SGHRS and CDR2 YFSETQ. Trimming removed 2 bases at V and 6 bases at J, with 14 bases between. The CDR3 length is 14 residues. This CDR3 is CASSFGNWRDGYTF. Written as DNA, the CDR3 is TGCGCCAGCAGCTTTGGTAATTGGAGGGATGGCTACACCTTC.

This clone was detected once. The J gene is TRBJ2-7, the V gene TRBV5-4; TRBD1 matches at 10 bases. Germline CDR1 reads SGHNT; CDR2 reads YYREEE (reference sequence). The CDR3 sequence is 14 residues long. V dropped 3 bases and J dropped 5; count of bases not matched to a gene: 5. This CDR3 reads CASSWGGQGNEQYF. The DNA for the CDR3 is TGTGCCAGCAGCTGGGGGGGACAGGGGAACGAGCAGTACTTC.

The J gene is TRBJ1-1, the V gene TRBV15; D possibly corresponds to TRBD1 (5 bases). The V and J ends lost 1 base and 1 base respectively, with 10 bases between them. The germline gives CDR1 LNHNV, CDR2 YYDKDF (reference sequence). The CDR3 has 15 residues. The CDR3 region has the DNA TGTGCCACCAGCAGAGGGGGCGGTGGGAACACTGAAGCTTTCTTT. This codes for CATSRGGGGNTEAFF.

This chain joins TRBV2 and TRBJ2-7; 10 nucleotides align to TRBD2. V was pared by 2 bases and J by 6 bases, with 4 bases of the junction left unmatched. CDR1 is SNHLY and CDR2 is FYNNEI in the germline V gene. CDR3 length equals 14 residues. This CDR3 is CASSEKREGGEQYF. The CDR3 DNA is TGTGCCAGCAGTGAAAAGCGGGAGGGTGGCGAGCAGTACTTC.

The rearrangement links TRBV4-2 to TRBJ2-1; D may be TRBD1 (5 bases). CDR3 length equals 13 residues. Trimming took 0 bases from V and 10 from J, leaving 10 bases between them. Germline CDR1 and CDR2: LGHNA and YNFKEQ. The CDR3 DNA reads as TGTGCCAGCAGCCAAGATCAGGCAGGGGAGCAGTTCTTC. It yields the protein CASSQDQAGEQFF.

The chain uses TRBV11-3 and TRBJ1-5; D gene uncertain. Per the germline V gene, CDR1 is SGHNT and CDR2 is YENEEA. This CDR3 has 14 amino acids. The V end lost 3 bases, the J end lost 5 bases, and 11 bases lay between the germline ends. CDR3 loop: CASSFLDVYQPQHF. The CDR3 region has the DNA TGTGCCAGCAGCTTCCTAGACGTTTATCAGCCCCAGCATTTT.

V and J are TRBV7-3 and TRBJ2-1; 8 bases align to TRBD2. V shed 5 bases, J shed 2 bases, and the junction held 2 bases outside the gene matches. Germline V gene data show CDR1 as SGHTA and CDR2 as FQGTGA. The CDR3 contains 14 residues. CDR3 loop: CASSRGGPYNEQFF. The CDR3, as DNA: TGTGCCAGCAGCCGGGGGGGCCCCTACAATGAGCAGTTCTTC.

This chain uses TRBV10-1 with TRBJ1-1; 8 nucleotides line up with TRBD1. Trimming cost V 2 bases and J 5 bases; bases outside gene matches: 7. Germline lookup yields CDR1 WNHNN and CDR2 SYGVQD (reference sequence). CDR3 length equals 15 residues. The CDR3 DNA reads as TGCGCCAGCAGTGAGGCCGGGACAGGCGGTACTGAAGCTTTCTTT. Its protein product is CASSEAGTGGTEAFF.

This clone appeared a single time. The rearrangement links TRBV6-5 to TRBJ2-7, with TRBD1 as a possible D gene (8 bases). The CDR3 runs to 13 residues. Per the germline V gene, CDR1 is MNHEY and CDR2 is SVGAGI. The V end was cut by 8 bases, the J end by 3 bases, with 14 bases between. The CDR3 sequence is CASLSGTGYEQYF. The CDR3 bases are TGTGCCAGCCTAAGCGGGACAGGCTACGAGCAGTACTTC.

This chain connects TRBV7-9 to TRBJ1-2; tentative D call: TRBD1 (6 bases). V lost 6 bases and J lost 5, with 13 bases in between. This CDR3 is built from 13 residues. CDR1 is SEHNR, CDR2 FQNEAQ, per germline (reference sequence). The chain's CDR3 is CASSQGQLYGYTF. The CDR3 region has the DNA TGTGCCAGCAGTCAAGGACAGTTATATGGCTACACCTTC.

This clone was found once. This rearrangement joins TRBV6-5 to TRBJ1-5; D possibly corresponds to TRBD1 (6 bases). Trimming removed 11 bases from V and 7 bases from J, with 21 bases in between. The CDR3 has 14 amino acids. The germline gives CDR1 MNHEY, CDR2 SVGAGI. CDR3 sequence reads: CASRPTGGRQPQHF. DNA of the CDR3: TGTGCCTCACGACCCACGGGGGGCAGGCAGCCCCAGCATTTT.

Note on this clone: The same CDR3 is also encoded by other DNA sequences in this sample. The CDR3 region is CASSPQGSTDTQYF. The CDR3 region has the DNA TGTGCCAGCTCACCCCAGGGGAGCACAGATACGCAGTATTTT. The genes are TRBV18 and TRBJ2-3, with D possibly matching TRBD1 (6 bases). V was shortened by 3 bases and J by 0 bases, with 7 bases between the two germline ends. Germline CDR1 KGHSH, CDR2 LQKENI. The CDR3 sequence is 14 residues long.

J is TRBJ2-3 and V is TRBV29-1; TRBD2 matches 13 bases. There are 15 residues in the CDR3. The V and J ends lost 5 bases and 2 bases, in that order; junction bases with no gene match: 4. Germline values: CDR1 SQVTM, CDR2 ANQGSEA. The CDR3 sequence is CSVLGTSGNTDTQYF. The CDR3, as DNA: TGCAGCGTTCTAGGGACTAGCGGGAACACAGATACGCAGTATTTT.

The chain carries TRBV28 and TRBJ2-7; no reliable D call. The CDR3 runs 12 residues. Germline assignment: CDR1 MDHEN and CDR2 SYDVKM. V lost 7 bases and J lost 3, with 10 bases in between. CDR3 DNA: TGTGCCAGCACCTCAACGAACTACGAGCAGTACTTC. Amino acid sequence: CASTSTNYEQYF.

The chain joins TRBV15 to TRBJ2-5; D unclear. The CDR3 loop spans 15 amino acids. Germline V gene data show CDR1 as LNHNV and CDR2 as YYDKDF (reference sequence). Trimming took 1 base from V and 1 from J, leaving 10 bases between them. The CDR3 region is CATSRVKTAQETQYF. The CDR3 nucleotides read TGTGCCACCAGCAGAGTCAAAACGGCCCAAGAGACCCAGTACTTC.